This TCR beta chain was documented in a study of metastatic and nonmetastatic thyroid tumors. Study-level background: Samples came from malignant and benign thyroid patients, and repertoires were compared across blood and tumor or nodule tissue. General study findings and limits: Benign nodules were reported to have significantly lower TCR beta diversity than malignant thyroid tumors, in blood and tumor.

The CDR3 extends over 14 amino acids. Germline V gene lookup returns CDR1 SGHKS and CDR2 YYEKEE (reference sequence). V was clipped by 2 bases and J by 7 bases, with 12 bases between them. Per the original data handling: For papillary thyroid cancer, a distant-metastasis classifier was constructed from CDR3 differences observed across clinicopathological groups. With MiXCR, TCRdb reprocessed the PCR reads. The V and J calls, along with clone size, are taken from TCRdb and not from the paper's own processing. This repertoire shows just over 40,000 clones, more than 9.5% found once; its top ten account for 20% to 25%. In regard to this clone: The antigen is undetermined.

Thyroid surgery was performed in patients who had received no treatment beforehand. The TCR was taken from a female donor with papillary thyroid cancer or a benign thyroid nodule (not recorded which). Some clones in this sample may be carry-over from other donors' samples. The chain couples TRBV5-5 to TRBJ2-2; D might be TRBD1 (5 bases). Sequences were obtained from blood. DNA of the CDR3: TGTGCCAGCAGCTTTTTTTCAGGGAACGGGGAGCTGTTTTTT. Protein sequence: CASSFFSGNGELFF. The complete variable domain, with remaining parts taken from reference TRBV5-5 and TRBJ2-2, reads DAGVTQSPTHLIKTRGQQVTLRCSPISGHKSVSWYQQVLGQGPQFIFQYYEKEERGRGNFPDRFSARQFPNYSSELNVNALLLGDSALYLCASSFFSGNGELFFGEGSRLTVL.